Each of the 24 T cell receptor beta chains below was sequenced from the same sample in a study of blood T cell repertoires in COVID-19. Here immunoSEQ multiplex PCR was the method, and the copy in TCRdb shows in-frame clones only, minus some. Here the sample spans about 110,000 clones, nearly 90% being singletons. Sequenced input: peripheral blood. The receptors shown here come from a human donor in a cohort sampled during active COVID-19.

The chain joins TRBV27 to TRBJ2-2, with D perhaps matching TRBD2 (6 bases). V was pared by 6 bases and J by 1 base, with 9 bases between. Germline V gene lookup returns CDR1 MNHEY and CDR2 SMNVEV (reference sequence). The CDR3 is 14 amino acids. The CDR3 region is CASRAGRNTGELFF. The CDR3 nucleotides read TGTGCCAGCAGGGCCGGGAGGAACACCGGGGAGCTGTTTTTT.

V usage is TRBV6-5 and J usage is TRBJ2-1; no firm D call. Germline assignment: CDR1 MNHEY and CDR2 SVGAGI. The CDR3 covers 16 residues. Between the trimmed V and J ends, which lost 0 bases and 7 bases, there was a span of 16 bases. The CDR3 DNA reads as TGTGCCAGCAGTTACTCGGTCAACCTAGAGAGGAATGAGCAGTTCTTC. It translates to CASSYSVNLERNEQFF.

The CDR3 sequence: CASSPGGSGTYEQYF. CDR3 DNA: TGTGCCAGCAGCCCCGGCGGTAGCGGCACCTACGAGCAGTACTTC. The chain employs TRBV5-4 and TRBJ2-7, with D possibly TRBD2 on 6 matching bases. The CDR3 totals 15 residues. V was pared by 4 bases and J by 2 bases, with 16 bases between. From germline, CDR1 is SGHNT and CDR2 YYREEE (reference sequence). The full variable domain, its missing parts supplied by reference TRBV5-4 and TRBJ2-7, is ETGVTQSPTHLIKTRGQQVTLRCSSQSGHNTVSWYQQALGQGPQFIFQYYREEENGRGNFPPRFSGLQFPNYSSELNVNALELDDSALYLCASSPGGSGTYEQYFGPGTRLTVT.

The V call is TRBV7-8, the J call TRBJ2-5; D call uncertain. V was clipped by 0 bases and J by 4 bases, with 9 bases between them. This CDR3 contains 14 residues. Germline V CDR1 and CDR2: SGHVS, FQNEAQ. CDR3 residues: CASSLAQWSETQYF. DNA of the CDR3: TGTGCCAGCAGCTTAGCCCAGTGGTCAGAGACCCAGTACTTC.

V gene TRBV11-3 combines with J gene TRBJ2-2, with D possibly matching TRBD1 (6 bases). This CDR3 contains 16 residues. CDR1 is SGHNT and CDR2 is YENEEA in the germline V gene. The V gene lost 3 bases and the J gene lost 1 base, with 12 bases spanning the gap. The CDR3 nucleotides read TGTGCCAGCAGCTTGGGGATGACAGGGAACACCGGGGAGCTGTTTTTT. It translates to CASSLGMTGNTGELFF.

This chain uses TRBV5-1 with TRBJ2-7, with TRBD1 matching 8 bases. Unmatched junction bases numbered 2, after V lost 0 bases and J lost 0 bases. Germline V gene data show CDR1 as SGHRS and CDR2 as YFSETQ. CDR3 length: 15 amino acids. The CDR3 loop is CASSLEGTGSYEQYF. In DNA, the CDR3 is TGCGCCAGCAGCTTGGAGGGGACAGGCTCCTACGAGCAGTACTTC.

This chain links TRBV6-1 with TRBJ2-1, with a weak D call TRBD2 (5 bases). Per germline, CDR1 MNHNS and CDR2 SASEGT. The CDR3 is made up of 12 amino acids. Trimming shortened V by 0 bases and J by 8 bases, and 5 bases separated the two germline ends. CDR3 in amino acids: CASSEARDEQFF. In DNA, the CDR3 is TGTGCCAGCAGTGAAGCGAGGGATGAGCAGTTCTTC.

This chain joins TRBV7-9 and TRBJ2-2; the D gene is possibly TRBD2 (6 bases). This CDR3 comprises 13 residues. V dropped 5 bases and J dropped 6 bases, with 10 bases sitting between them. CDR1 SEHNR and CDR2 FQNEAQ come from the germline V gene (reference sequence). This CDR3 is CASSPTSPGELFF. The CDR3 DNA reads as TGTGCCAGCAGCCCAACTAGCCCCGGGGAGCTGTTTTTT. Complete variable domain (other parts from reference TRBV7-9 and TRBJ2-2): DTGVSQNPRHKITKRGQNVTFRCDPISEHNRLYWYRQTLGQGPEFLTYFQNEAQLEKSRLLSDRFSAERPKGSFSTLEIQRTEQGDSAMYLCASSPTSPGELFFGEGSRLTVL.

This clone was seen only once. The gene calls are TRBV12-5 and TRBJ2-7; 8 nucleotides match TRBD1. Germline assignment: CDR1 LGHNT and CDR2 FRNRAP. V shed 7 bases, J shed 7 bases, and the junction held 9 bases outside the gene matches. There are 13 residues in the CDR3. As DNA, the CDR3 is TGTGCTAGTGTGGTTCAGGGGGCTCGGGAGCAGTACTTC. Protein sequence: CASVVQGAREQYF.

This clone was observed a single time. The chain couples TRBV7-2 to TRBJ1-5, with a possible D match to TRBD1 (6 bases). Germline values: CDR1 SGHTA, CDR2 FQGNSA. Trimming shortened V by 5 bases and J by 3 bases, and 14 bases separated the two germline ends. This CDR3 comprises 15 residues. The CDR3 region has the DNA TGTGCCAGCAGCATCCAGGACAGCCACAATCAGCCCCAGCATTTT. Amino acids: CASSIQDSHNQPQHF.

This chain uses TRBV6-6 with TRBJ2-1; 10 bases are a match to TRBD1. V was clipped by 7 bases and J by 3 bases; unmatched bases: 6. Germline V gene sequence: CDR1 MNHNY, CDR2 SVGAGI (reference sequence). The CDR3 is made up of 15 amino acids. The CDR3 nucleotides are TGTGCCAGCAACGACAGGGGGCCACACTACAATGAGCAGTTCTTC. This codes for CASNDRGPHYNEQFF.

The DNA of the CDR3 is TGTGCCAGCAGTTACGGGCAGGGAGCGGGGGGAAAGAATGAGCAGTTCTTC. Translated, it gives CASSYGQGAGGKNEQFF. The chain joins TRBV6-2 or TRBV6-3 to TRBJ2-1, with 9 nucleotides matching TRBD2. This CDR3 region has 17 residues. V shed 2 bases, J shed 7 bases, and the junction held 12 bases outside the gene matches. Germline assignment: CDR1 MNHEY and CDR2 SVGEGT.

Comment on this clone: This same CDR3 is encoded by further DNA sequences in the sample. The CDR3 here is CASSPPGANGYTF. The DNA of the CDR3 is TGTGCCAGCTCACCACCGGGGGCTAATGGCTACACCTTC. The chain is built from TRBV18 and TRBJ1-2; D is perhaps TRBD1 (6 bases). The CDR3 is 13 residues long. V lost 0 bases and J lost 6, with 8 bases in between. The germline V gene has CDR1 KGHSH and CDR2 LQKENI.

The sample holds one count of this clone. This chain connects TRBV4-1 to TRBJ1-2; D is unresolved. Germline V lookup: CDR1 MGHRA, CDR2 YSYEKL. V was cut by 0 bases and J by 7 bases, with 15 bases left in between. The CDR3 sequence is 15 residues long. CDR3 bases: TGCGCCAGCAGCCAAGATTTAGCTCGCTACCTTGGCTACACCTTC. Amino acids: CASSQDLARYLGYTF.

The V and J genes are TRBV7-2 and TRBJ2-5; TRBD1 agrees at 7 bases. Trimming at V came to 8 bases and at J to 6 bases, leaving 15 bases not matched to a gene. Germline V lookup: CDR1 SGHTA, CDR2 FQGNSA. The CDR3 spans 15 residues. DNA for the CDR3: TGTGCCAGCTCATCGGGACAGACCAGCGGCAAGACCCAGTACTTC. The encoded protein is CASSSGQTSGKTQYF.

This rearrangement joins TRBV30 to TRBJ1-5, with D possibly being TRBD1 (5 bases). Germline loops: CDR1 GTSNPN, CDR2 SVGIG (reference sequence). The CDR3 loop spans 14 amino acids. Trimming removed 2 bases at V and 0 bases at J, with 8 bases between. This chain's CDR3 is CAWSSQGSNQPQHF. The CDR3 DNA sequence: TGTGCCTGGAGTAGCCAGGGTAGCAATCAGCCCCAGCATTTT.

CDR3 residues: CASKNSQRGEQFF. The CDR3 DNA follows: TGTGCCAGTAAGAACTCCCAACGGGGTGAGCAGTTCTTC. V and J are TRBV19 and TRBJ2-1, with D maybe TRBD2 (5 bases). Trimming took off 7 bases at V and 9 bases at J, with 16 bases between the two ends. CDR1 is LNHDA and CDR2 is SQIVND in the germline V gene (reference sequence). The CDR3 is 13 residues long. Using reference TRBV19 and TRBJ2-1 for the parts outside the CDR3, the full variable domain is DGGITQSPKYLFRKEGQNVTLSCEQNLNHDAMYWYRQDPGQGLRLIYYSQIVNDFQKGDIAEGYSVSREKKESFPLTVTSAQKNPTAFYLCASKNSQRGEQFFGPGTRLTVL.

The rearrangement uses TRBV5-6 and TRBJ1-2, with D tentatively TRBD1 (5 bases). In germline, CDR1 is SGHDT, CDR2 YYEEEE. V was cut by 0 bases and J by 4 bases, with 13 bases left in between. The CDR3 is made up of 15 amino acids. CDR3 nucleotide sequence: TGTGCCAGCAGCTTGGACGGGGGTGGAAGCTATGGCTACACCTTC. This gives the protein CASSLDGGGSYGYTF.

This chain uses TRBV5-1 with TRBJ1-5; TRBD1 is a possible D gene (6 bases). Per germline, CDR1 SGHRS and CDR2 YFSETQ. The CDR3 extends over 14 amino acids. V lost 8 bases and J 2 bases, leaving 14 bases between the germline ends. CDR3 DNA: TGCGCCAGAGATGGGACAATTCGCAATCAGCCCCAGCATTTT. Protein product: CARDGTIRNQPQHF.

The chain combines TRBV3-1 (or the pseudogene TRBV3-2) with TRBJ1-2; maybe TRBD1 (5 bases). Germline V gene sequence: CDR1 LGHDT, CDR2 YNNKEL (reference sequence). V dropped 3 bases and J dropped 5 bases, with 7 bases sitting between them. CDR3 length equals 12 residues. The CDR3 bases are TGTGCCAGCAGCCATAGACAGTATGGCTACACCTTC. This gives the protein CASSHRQYGYTF.

Only one count was recorded for this clone. The V and J genes are TRBV18 and TRBJ1-1; D not resolved. This CDR3 region has 14 residues. The germline V and J ends were trimmed by 4 bases and 3 bases, with 12 bases remaining between them. Germline CDR1 reads KGHSH; CDR2 reads LQKENI. As DNA, the CDR3 is TGTGCCAGCTCACTACTGGGAGTTTACACTGAAGCTTTCTTT. It specifies CASSLLGVYTEAFF.

This clone came up once. The chain joins TRBV7-9 to TRBJ2-7; TRBD2 matches 9 bases. The CDR3 runs to 15 residues. CDR1 is SEHNR, CDR2 FQNEAQ, per germline (reference sequence). Trimming took 5 bases from V and 3 from J; bases not matched to a gene: 8. The CDR3 is CASSLAASGNYEQYF. The CDR3 DNA is TGTGCCAGCAGCCTGGCCGCTAGCGGGAACTACGAGCAGTACTTC.

The chain joins TRBV5-1 to TRBJ1-1, with no clear D. Germline V CDR1 and CDR2: SGHRS, YFSETQ. The ends were cut back, 4 bases at V and 5 bases at J, with 15 bases in the middle. The CDR3 runs to 14 residues. CDR3 protein: CASSADIGGTEAFF. The DNA of the CDR3 is TGCGCCAGCAGCGCTGACATCGGTGGTACTGAAGCTTTCTTT.

The rearrangement joins TRBV3-1 (or the pseudogene TRBV3-2) to TRBJ1-4; 7 nucleotides align to TRBD1. J was trimmed by 4 bases and V by 4 bases; bases with no gene match: 3. In germline, CDR1 is LGHDT, CDR2 YNNKEL (reference sequence). The CDR3 contains 14 residues. The CDR3 DNA sequence: TGTGCCAGCAGCCCGGGACAGTTTAATGAAAAACTGTTTTTT. Translating gives CASSPGQFNEKLFF.